The clone carrying this T cell receptor (beta chain) was seen just once. Its antigen is currently unknown. Reverse transcription used roughly 0.45 to 1 ug RNA and random hexamers. A multiplex approach, immunoSEQ multiplex PCR, amplified TCR beta CDR3 across 54 Vbeta and 13 Jbeta. TCRdb analysed the immunoSEQ multiplex PCR reads with MiXCR anew, one entry per CDR3 protein. The table lists over 120,000 distinct CDR3 sequences, approximately 95% of them singletons. These data originate in a study of CD8 T cells in Susac syndrome. CDR1 is KGHSH, CDR2 LQKENI, per germline. The germline V and J ends were trimmed by 6 bases and 0 bases, with 14 bases remaining between them. The CDR3 covers 15 residues. Notes on the study in general: The study recognized that the number of individuals in its TCR sequencing and HLA analysis was relatively small.

The chain recombines TRBV18 with TRBJ1-2; D is uncertain. This sequence originates from a human donor with Susac syndrome. Material: CD4+ T cells from PBMCs. CDR3 DNA: TGTGCCAGCTCCCCCAGCGGGTGGACTAACTATGGCTACACCTTC. It specifies CASSPSGWTNYGYTF.